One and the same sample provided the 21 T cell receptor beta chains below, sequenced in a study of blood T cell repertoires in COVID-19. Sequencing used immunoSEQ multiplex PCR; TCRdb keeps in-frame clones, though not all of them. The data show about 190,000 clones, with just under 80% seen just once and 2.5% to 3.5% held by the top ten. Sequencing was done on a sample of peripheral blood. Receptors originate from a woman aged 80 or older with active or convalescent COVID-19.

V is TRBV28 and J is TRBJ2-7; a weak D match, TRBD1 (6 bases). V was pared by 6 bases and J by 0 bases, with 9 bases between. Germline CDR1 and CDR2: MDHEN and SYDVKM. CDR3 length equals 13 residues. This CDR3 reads CASSLDSSYEQYF. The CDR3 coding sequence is TGTGCCAGCAGCTTGGACAGCTCCTACGAGCAGTACTTC.

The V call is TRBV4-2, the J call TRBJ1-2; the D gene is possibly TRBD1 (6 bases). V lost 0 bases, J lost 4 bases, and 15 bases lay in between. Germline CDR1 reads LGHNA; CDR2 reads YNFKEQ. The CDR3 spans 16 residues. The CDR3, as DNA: TGTGCCAGCAGCCAAGAGGGAGCAGGGGAGGGCTATGGCTACACCTTC. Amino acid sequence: CASSQEGAGEGYGYTF.

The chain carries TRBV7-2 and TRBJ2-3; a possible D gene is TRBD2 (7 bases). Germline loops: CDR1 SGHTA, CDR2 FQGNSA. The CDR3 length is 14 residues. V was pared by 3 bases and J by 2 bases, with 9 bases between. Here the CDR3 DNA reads TGTGCCAGCAGCTTCGCGGGGGCCACAGATACGCAGTATTTT. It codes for CASSFAGATDTQYF.

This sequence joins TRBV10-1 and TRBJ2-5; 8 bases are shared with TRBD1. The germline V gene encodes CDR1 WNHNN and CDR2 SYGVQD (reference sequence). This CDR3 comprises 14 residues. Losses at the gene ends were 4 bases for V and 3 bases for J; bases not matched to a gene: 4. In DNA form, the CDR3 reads TGCGCCAGCAGTGCCTCGACAGGGGAAGAGACCCAGTACTTC. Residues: CASSASTGEETQYF.

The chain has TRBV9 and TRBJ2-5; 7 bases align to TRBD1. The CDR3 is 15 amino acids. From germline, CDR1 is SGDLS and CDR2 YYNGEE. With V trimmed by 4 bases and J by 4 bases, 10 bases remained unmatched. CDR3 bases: TGTGCCAGCAGCAGACAGGGATTCCGAGGAGAGACCCAGTACTTC. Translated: CASSRQGFRGETQYF.

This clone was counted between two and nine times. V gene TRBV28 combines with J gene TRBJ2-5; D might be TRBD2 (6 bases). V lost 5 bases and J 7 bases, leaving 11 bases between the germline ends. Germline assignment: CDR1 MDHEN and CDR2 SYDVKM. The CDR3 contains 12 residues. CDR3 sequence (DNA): TGTGCCAGCAGTCTAGTCGGGGGGACCCAGTACTTC. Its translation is CASSLVGGTQYF.

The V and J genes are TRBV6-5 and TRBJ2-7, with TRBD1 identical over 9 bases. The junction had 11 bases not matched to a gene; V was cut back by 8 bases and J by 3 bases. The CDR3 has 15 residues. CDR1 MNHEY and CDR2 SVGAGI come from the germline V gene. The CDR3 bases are TGTGCCAGCCGGACCACCGGACAGGGGAGCTACGAGCAGTACTTC. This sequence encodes CASRTTGQGSYEQYF.

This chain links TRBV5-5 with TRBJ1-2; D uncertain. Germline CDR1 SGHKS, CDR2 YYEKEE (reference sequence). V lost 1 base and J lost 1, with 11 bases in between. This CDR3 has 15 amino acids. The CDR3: CASSLIGLLNYGYTF. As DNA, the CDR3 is TGTGCCAGCAGCTTGATCGGACTCCTTAACTATGGCTACACCTTC. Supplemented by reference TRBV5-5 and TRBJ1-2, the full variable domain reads DAGVTQSPTHLIKTRGQQVTLRCSPISGHKSVSWYQQVLGQGPQFIFQYYEKEERGRGNFPDRFSARQFPNYSSELNVNALLLGDSALYLCASSLIGLLNYGYTFGSGTRLTVV.

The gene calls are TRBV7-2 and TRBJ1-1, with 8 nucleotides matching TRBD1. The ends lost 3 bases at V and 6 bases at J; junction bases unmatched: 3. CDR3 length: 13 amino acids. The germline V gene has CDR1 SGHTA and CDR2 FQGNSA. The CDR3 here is CASSLDRVAEAFF. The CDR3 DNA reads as TGTGCCAGCAGCTTGGACAGGGTCGCTGAAGCTTTCTTT.

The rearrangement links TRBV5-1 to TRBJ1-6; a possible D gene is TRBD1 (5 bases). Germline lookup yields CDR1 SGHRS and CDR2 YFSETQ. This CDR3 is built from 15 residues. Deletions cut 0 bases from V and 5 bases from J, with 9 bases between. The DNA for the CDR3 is TGCGCCAGCAGCTTGGGACAGAGAGATAATTCACCCCTCCACTTT. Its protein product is CASSLGQRDNSPLHF. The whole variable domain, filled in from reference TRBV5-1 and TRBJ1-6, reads KAGVTQTPRYLIKTRGQQVTLSCSPISGHRSVSWYQQTPGQGLQFLFEYFSETQRNKGNFPGRFSGRQFSNSRSEMNVSTLELGDSALYLCASSLGQRDNSPLHFGNGTRLTVT.

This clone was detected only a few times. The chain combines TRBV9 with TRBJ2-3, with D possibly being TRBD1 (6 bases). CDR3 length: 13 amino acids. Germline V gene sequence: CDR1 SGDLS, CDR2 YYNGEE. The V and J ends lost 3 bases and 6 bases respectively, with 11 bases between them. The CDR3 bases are TGTGCCAGCAGCGGCACAGGGTTTGATACGCAGTATTTT. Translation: CASSGTGFDTQYF.

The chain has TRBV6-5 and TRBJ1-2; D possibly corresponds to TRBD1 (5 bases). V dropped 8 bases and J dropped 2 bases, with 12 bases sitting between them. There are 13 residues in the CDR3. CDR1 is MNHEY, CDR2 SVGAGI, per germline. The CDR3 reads CASLIDRNYGYTF. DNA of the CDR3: TGTGCCAGCTTAATCGACAGAAACTATGGCTACACCTTC.

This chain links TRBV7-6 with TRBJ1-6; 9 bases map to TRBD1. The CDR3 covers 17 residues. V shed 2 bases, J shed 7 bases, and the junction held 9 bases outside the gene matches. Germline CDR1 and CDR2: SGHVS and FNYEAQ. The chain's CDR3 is CASSLTQWTGENSPLHF. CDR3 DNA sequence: TGTGCCAGCAGCTTAACTCAGTGGACAGGGGAAAATTCACCCCTCCACTTT.

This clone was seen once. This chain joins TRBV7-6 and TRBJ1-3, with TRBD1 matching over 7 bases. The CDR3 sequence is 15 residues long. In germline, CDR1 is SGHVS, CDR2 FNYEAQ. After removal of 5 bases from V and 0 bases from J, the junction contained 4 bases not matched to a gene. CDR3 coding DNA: TGTGCCAGCAGCCCACGGGACAGCTCTGGAAACACCATATATTTT. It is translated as CASSPRDSSGNTIYF.

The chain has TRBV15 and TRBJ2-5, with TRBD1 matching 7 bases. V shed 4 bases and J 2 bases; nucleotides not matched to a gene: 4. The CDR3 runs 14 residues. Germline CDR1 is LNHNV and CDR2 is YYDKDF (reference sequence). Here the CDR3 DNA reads TGTGCCACCAGCAAAGGACAGGATCAAGAGACCCAGTACTTC. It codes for CATSKGQDQETQYF.

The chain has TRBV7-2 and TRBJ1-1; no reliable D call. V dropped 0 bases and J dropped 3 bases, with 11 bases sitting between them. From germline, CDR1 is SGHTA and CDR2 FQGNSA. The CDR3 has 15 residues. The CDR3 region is CASSLAGQSHTEAFF. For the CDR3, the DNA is TGTGCCAGCAGCTTAGCGGGCCAGTCCCACACTGAAGCTTTCTTT.

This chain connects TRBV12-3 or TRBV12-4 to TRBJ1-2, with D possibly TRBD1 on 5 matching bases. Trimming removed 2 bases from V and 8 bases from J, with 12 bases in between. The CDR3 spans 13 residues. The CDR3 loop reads CASSLRARGGYTF. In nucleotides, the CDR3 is TGTGCCAGCAGTTTACGGGCCCGGGGGGGCTACACCTTC.

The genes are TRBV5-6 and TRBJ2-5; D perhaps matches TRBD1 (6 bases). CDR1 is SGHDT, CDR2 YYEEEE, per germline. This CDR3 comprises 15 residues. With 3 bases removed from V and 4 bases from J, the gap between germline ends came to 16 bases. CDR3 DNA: TGTGCCAGCAGCTGGACCCCAGACAGGACAGAGACCCAGTACTTC. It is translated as CASSWTPDRTETQYF.

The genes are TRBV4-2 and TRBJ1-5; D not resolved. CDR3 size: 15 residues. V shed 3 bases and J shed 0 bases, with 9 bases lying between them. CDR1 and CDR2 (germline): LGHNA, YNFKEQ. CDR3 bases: TGTGCCAGCAGCCACGAACACCGTAGCAATCAGCCCCAGCATTTT. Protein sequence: CASSHEHRSNQPQHF.

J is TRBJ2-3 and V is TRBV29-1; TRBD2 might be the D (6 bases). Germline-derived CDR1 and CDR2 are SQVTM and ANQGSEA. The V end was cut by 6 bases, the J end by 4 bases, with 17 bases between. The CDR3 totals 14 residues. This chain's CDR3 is CSVGRPHSPDTQYF. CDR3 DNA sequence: TGCAGCGTAGGGAGGCCCCATTCCCCAGATACGCAGTATTTT.

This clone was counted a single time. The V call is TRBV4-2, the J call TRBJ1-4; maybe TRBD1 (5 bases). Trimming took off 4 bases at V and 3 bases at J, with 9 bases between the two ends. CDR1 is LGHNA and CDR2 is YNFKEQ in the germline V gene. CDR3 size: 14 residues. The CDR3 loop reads CASSLQGSNEKLFF. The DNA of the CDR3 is TGTGCCAGCAGCCTCCAGGGATCTAATGAAAAACTGTTTTTT.